This passage covers 20 T cell receptor beta chains from one sample sequenced in a study of molecular identifiers for immune sequencing clone quantification. TCRdb itself ran the PCR reads through MiXCR, one entry per CDR3 protein. The table records 460,000 or so distinct CDR3 sequences, over 20% of them present only once. Sequencing input: naive CD8+ T cells from blood, with Jurkat cell RNA spiked in. As to subset: FACS-sorted CD8+CD4-CCR7+CD45RA+ naive T cells. Every receptor here comes from a human donor in good health. Some libraries in this study had Jurkat cell RNA spiked in.

This chain links TRBV5-6 with TRBJ1-1; D perhaps matches TRBD1 (5 bases). From germline, CDR1 is SGHDT and CDR2 YYEEEE. The V end was cut by 4 bases, the J end by 4 bases, with 17 bases between. The CDR3 spans 15 residues. CDR3 protein: CASSPERHGATEAFF. The CDR3 region has the DNA TGTGCCAGCAGCCCTGAACGGCATGGGGCCACTGAAGCTTTCTTT. The full variable domain, rest sourced from reference TRBV5-6 and TRBJ1-1, is DAGVTQSPTHLIKTRGQQVTLRCSPKSGHDTVSWYQQALGQGPQFIFQYYEEEERQRGNFPDRFSGHQFPNYSSELNVNALLLGDSALYLCASSPERHGATEAFFGQGTRLTVV.

This clonotype came up many times. V is TRBV28 and J is TRBJ2-3; the match to TRBD2 covers 8 bases. Germline lookup yields CDR1 MDHEN and CDR2 SYDVKM. Trimming cost V 1 base and J 4 bases; bases outside gene matches: 10. This CDR3 comprises 17 residues. The CDR3 DNA reads TGTGCCAGCAGTTTATCTTCGGGACTAGGGGAGTCAGATACGCAGTATTTT. This sequence encodes CASSLSSGLGESDTQYF.

The chain recombines TRBV21-1 with TRBJ1-1; TRBD1 was called by the table and not checked on the DNA. TRBV21-1 is shown as a pseudogene. This CDR3 region has 14 residues. The CDR3 nucleotides are TGTGCCAGCGGTAACGGGCGGTTTCTCACTGAAGCTTTCTTT. It is translated as CASGNGRFLTEAFF.

This clonotype was seen only a few times. The chain links TRBV12-3 or TRBV12-4 to TRBJ2-2; no reliable D call. The CDR3 covers 12 residues. Trimming took 6 bases from V and 6 from J, leaving 8 bases between them. CDR3 protein: CASRGRAGELFF. CDR3 coding DNA: TGTGCCAGCAGGGGTAGGGCCGGGGAGCTGTTTTTT.

This clonotype showed up just a few times. The rearrangement links TRBV4-2 to TRBJ1-1; no definite D call. In germline, CDR1 is LGHNA, CDR2 YNFKEQ. V lost 5 bases and J 0 bases, leaving 10 bases between the germline ends. The CDR3 has 14 residues. CDR3 loop: CASSEVALNTEAFF. CDR3 DNA sequence: TGTGCCAGCAGCGAAGTCGCCCTGAACACTGAAGCTTTCTTT.

CDR3 DNA sequence: TGTGCCTGGAGCCAGATGGAGACCCAGTACTTC. This translates into CAWSQMETQYF. The chain uses TRBV30 and TRBJ2-5; D uncertain. Trimming shortened V by 3 bases and J by 5 bases, and 7 bases separated the two germline ends. The CDR3 covers 11 residues. CDR1 GTSNPN and CDR2 SVGIG come from the germline V gene (reference sequence).

This clonotype was detected a few times. V gene TRBV13 combines with J gene TRBJ2-1; D gene uncertain. Germline V CDR1 and CDR2: PRHDT, FYEKMQ (reference sequence). V was trimmed by 6 bases and J by 5 bases, leaving 14 bases between them. The CDR3 length is 14 residues. CDR3 residues: CASSVGEADNEQFF. DNA for the CDR3: TGTGCCAGCAGTGTAGGAGAGGCCGACAATGAGCAGTTCTTC. Drawing the rest from reference TRBV13 and TRBJ2-1, the complete variable domain is AAGVIQSPRHLIKEKRETATLKCYPIPRHDTVYWYQQGPGQDPQFLISFYEKMQSDKGSIPDRFSAQQFSDYHSELNMSSLELGDSALYFCASSVGEADNEQFFGPGTRLTVL.

This clonotype occurred a few times. The genes are TRBV30 and TRBJ2-7; no reliable D call. Germline CDR1 GTSNPN, CDR2 SVGIG (reference sequence). Trimming shortened V by 5 bases and J by 8 bases, and 10 bases separated the two germline ends. This CDR3 has 10 amino acids. CDR3 DNA sequence: TGTGCCTGGGGCCGGAATCAGCAGTACTTC. This sequence encodes CAWGRNQQYF.

This clonotype turned up a few times. The chain has TRBV7-2 and TRBJ2-1; unclear D gene. Germline V lookup: CDR1 SGHTA, CDR2 FQGNSA. Trimming cost V 1 base and J 10 bases, with 17 bases left between them. There are 15 residues in the CDR3. CDR3 protein: CASSLEPVSYLEQFF. In DNA, the CDR3 is TGTGCCAGCAGCTTAGAGCCAGTCTCCTACCTCGAGCAGTTCTTC. Complete variable domain (other parts from reference TRBV7-2 and TRBJ2-1): GAGVSQSPSNKVTEKGKDVELRCDPISGHTALYWYRQSLGQGLEFLIYFQGNSAPDKSGLPSDRFSAERTGGSVSTLTIQRTQQEDSAVYLCASSLEPVSYLEQFFGPGTRLTVL.

This clonotype has a handful of counts. The chain carries TRBV13 and TRBJ1-3, with D possibly being TRBD1 (5 bases). The CDR3 is 17 residues long. The V gene's germline CDR1 is PRHDT and CDR2 FYEKMQ (reference sequence). The germline V and J ends were trimmed by 5 bases and 4 bases, with 21 bases remaining between them. The chain's CDR3 is CASSPGAGEMGGNTIYF. The CDR3 DNA follows: TGTGCCAGCAGCCCTGGGGCAGGTGAAATGGGAGGAAACACCATATATTTT.

This clonotype was seen at least ten times. J is TRBJ2-7 and V is TRBV5-6; the match to TRBD2 covers 11 bases. V dropped 4 bases and J dropped 4; count of bases not matched to a gene: 7. CDR1 is SGHDT, CDR2 YYEEEE, per germline. The CDR3 length is 15 residues. The CDR3 region has the DNA TGTGCCAGCAGCCCCGCGTGGACTAGCGGGTACGAGCAGTACTTC. It translates to CASSPAWTSGYEQYF.

Ten or more counts support this clonotype. V is TRBV28 and J is TRBJ1-3; 10 nucleotides match TRBD1. The CDR3 is made up of 12 amino acids. V trimming: 5 bases; J trimming: 12 bases; junction bases outside the gene matches: 4. CDR1 is MDHEN, CDR2 SYDVKM, per germline. DNA of the CDR3: TGTGCCAGCAGTCCTAGGACAGGGGGCATATATTTT. This sequence encodes CASSPRTGGIYF.

The CDR3 bases are TGTGCCAGCAGCCTGGGGGCAGGTATCGTCGCCTACGAGCAGTACTTC. This codes for CASSLGAGIVAYEQYF. The chain uses TRBV5-8 and TRBJ2-7; D perhaps matches TRBD1 (6 bases). V lost 4 bases to trimming and J lost 2 bases, with 19 bases between them. The CDR3 covers 16 residues. Germline CDR1 is SGHTS and CDR2 is YDEGEE.

This clonotype came up many times. The rearrangement links TRBV4-3 to TRBJ1-6; D is uncertain. The CDR3 extends over 13 amino acids. The germline CDR1 and CDR2 sequences are LGHNA and YSLEER. V lost 3 bases to trimming and J lost 3 bases, with 3 bases between them. The CDR3 loop reads CASSQDYNSPLHF. CDR3 coding DNA: TGCGCCAGCAGCCAGGACTATAATTCACCCCTCCACTTT.

Of note for this clonotype: Being one base from a much bigger clone, this may be a read error. The J gene is TRBJ2-7, the V gene TRBV6-5; no definite D call. The CDR3 contains 10 residues. CDR1 is MNHEY and CDR2 is SVGAGI in the germline V gene. The CDR3 DNA sequence: TGTGCCAGCGGTTACCCCGAGCAGTACTTC. Translation gives CASGYPEQYF.

On this clonotype itself: With a much larger clone just one base away, this may be a read error. V usage is TRBV10-3 and J usage is TRBJ2-3, with D perhaps TRBD2 (6 bases). Germline lookup yields CDR1 ENHRY and CDR2 SYGVKD. The CDR3 length is 12 residues. CDR3 nucleotide sequence: TGTGCCATCAGTGACCCGCGGGATACGCGGTATTTT. Translated, it gives CAISDPRDTRYF.

This clonotype was detected a few times. J is TRBJ2-6 and V is TRBV29-1; D uncertain. V was pared by 6 bases and J by 0 bases, with 9 bases between. The CDR3 loop spans 14 amino acids. Germline V lookup: CDR1 SQVTM, CDR2 ANQGSEA. CDR3 protein: CSVPTGSGANVLTF. The CDR3 bases are TGCAGCGTCCCTACGGGCTCTGGGGCCAACGTCCTGACTTTC.

This clonotype was found a few times. This rearrangement joins TRBV5-1 to TRBJ2-1; TRBD2 matches at 8 bases. The CDR3 length is 13 residues. Germline CDR1 SGHRS, CDR2 YFSETQ. After removal of 4 bases from V and 10 bases from J, the junction contained 7 bases not matched to a gene. CDR3 region: CASSLGGAEEQFF. CDR3 in DNA: TGCGCCAGCAGCCTCGGGGGGGCTGAGGAGCAGTTCTTC.

The table lists this clonotype with many counts. This chain links TRBV29-1 with TRBJ2-5; TRBD1 or TRBD2 may be the D gene (6 bases each). Trimming cost V 0 bases and J 3 bases, with 11 bases left between them. Germline CDR1 reads SQVTM; CDR2 reads ANQGSEA. The CDR3 has 14 residues. CDR3 nucleotides: TGCAGCGTTGAAGATTGGGGGGCAGAAGAGACCCAGTACTTC. This encodes CSVEDWGAEETQYF.

This clonotype was seen ten or more times. The rearrangement uses TRBV7-9 and TRBJ1-6; a weak D match, TRBD1 (6 bases). The germline V gene encodes CDR1 SEHNR and CDR2 FQNEAQ (reference sequence). With 5 bases removed from V and 5 bases from J, the gap between germline ends came to 19 bases. This CDR3 region has 17 residues. CDR3 in amino acids: CASSITKAQGNNSPLHF. In DNA form, the CDR3 reads TGTGCCAGCAGCATCACAAAAGCACAGGGAAATAATTCACCCCTCCACTTT.